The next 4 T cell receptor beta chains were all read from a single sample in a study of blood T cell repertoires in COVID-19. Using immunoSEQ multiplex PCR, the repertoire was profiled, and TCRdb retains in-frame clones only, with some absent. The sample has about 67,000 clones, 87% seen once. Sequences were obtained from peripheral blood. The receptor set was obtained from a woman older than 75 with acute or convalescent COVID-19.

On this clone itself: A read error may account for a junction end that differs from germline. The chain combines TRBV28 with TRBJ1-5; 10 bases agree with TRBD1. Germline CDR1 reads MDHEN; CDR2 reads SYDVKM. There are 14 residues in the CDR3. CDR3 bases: TGTGCCAGCACTTTAGGACAGGGGGGTCAGCCCCAGCATTTT. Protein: CASTLGQGGQPQHF.

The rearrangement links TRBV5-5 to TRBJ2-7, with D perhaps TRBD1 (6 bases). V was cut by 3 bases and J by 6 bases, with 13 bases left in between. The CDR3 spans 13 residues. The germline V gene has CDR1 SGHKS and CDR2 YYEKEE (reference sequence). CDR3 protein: CASSSRQVAEQYF. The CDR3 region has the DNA TGTGCCAGCAGCTCGAGACAGGTTGCCGAGCAGTACTTC.

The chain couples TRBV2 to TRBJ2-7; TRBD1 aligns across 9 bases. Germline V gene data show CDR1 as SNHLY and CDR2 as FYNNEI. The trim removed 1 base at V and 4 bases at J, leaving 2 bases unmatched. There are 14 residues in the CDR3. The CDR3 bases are TGTGCCAGCAGTGAAGAACAGGGGGCATACGAGCAGTACTTC. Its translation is CASSEEQGAYEQYF.

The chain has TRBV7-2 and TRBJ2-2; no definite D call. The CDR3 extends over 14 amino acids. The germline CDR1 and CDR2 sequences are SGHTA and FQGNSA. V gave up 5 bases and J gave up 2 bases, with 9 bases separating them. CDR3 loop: CASSTSANTGELFF. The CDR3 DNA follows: TGTGCCAGCAGCACCAGCGCTAACACCGGGGAGCTGTTTTTT.